Listed here are 14 T cell receptor beta chains from one sample, sequenced in a study of T cells after posttransplantation cyclophosphamide. Assay: immunoSEQ multiplex PCR; the TCRdb copy retains only in-frame clones and omits some. The sample yields 400 to 600 clones, roughly nine tenths seen once. Source material: CD4+ T cells sorted from bone marrow. The receptors were sampled from a man between 50 and 59 years old.

J is TRBJ1-1 and V is TRBV29-1, with a weak D call TRBD1 (5 bases). The CDR3 is 12 residues long. The V gene lost 6 bases and the J gene lost 1 base, with 9 bases spanning the gap. From germline, CDR1 is SQVTM and CDR2 ANQGSEA. The CDR3 nucleotides read TGCAGCGTGGTTACAGGGAACACTGAAGCTTTCTTT. Protein product: CSVVTGNTEAFF.

The chain combines TRBV11-2 with TRBJ2-2; D is unclear. V was clipped by 5 bases and J by 4 bases, with 8 bases between them. The CDR3 extends over 13 amino acids. CDR1 SGHAT and CDR2 FQNNGV come from the germline V gene. Here the CDR3 reads CASSVQPTGELFF. DNA for the CDR3: TGTGCCAGCAGCGTACAGCCCACCGGGGAGCTGTTTTTT. The full variable domain, rest sourced from reference TRBV11-2 and TRBJ2-2, is EAGVAQSPRYKIIEKRQSVAFWCNPISGHATLYWYQQILGQGPKLLIQFQNNGVVDDSQLPKDRFSAERLKGVDSTLKIQPAKLEDSAVYLCASSVQPTGELFFGEGSRLTVL.

The chain couples TRBV4-1 to TRBJ2-1; TRBD2 agrees at 11 bases. With 2 bases clipped from V and 10 bases from J, the junction kept 4 bases outside the gene matches. Germline CDR1 reads MGHRA; CDR2 reads YSYEKL. The CDR3 runs 14 residues. The CDR3 DNA sequence: TGCGCCAGCAGCCAACTAGCGGGGGGATGGGAGCAGTTCTTC. Its translation: CASSQLAGGWEQFF.

The chain has TRBV6-4 and TRBJ1-2; the D gene is possibly TRBD1 (5 bases). There are 13 residues in the CDR3. V was pared by 0 bases and J by 7 bases, with 9 bases between. The germline CDR1 and CDR2 sequences are MRHNA and SNTAGT. CDR3 protein: CASSDSGGGGYTF. DNA of the CDR3: TGTGCCAGCAGTGACTCGGGGGGAGGTGGCTACACCTTC.

This chain uses TRBV5-4 with TRBJ2-5; 11 positions agree with TRBD2. The CDR3 runs 15 residues. Germline V gives CDR1 SGHNT, CDR2 YYREEE (reference sequence). J gave up 1 base and V 5 bases, and 4 bases lay outside the gene matches. The chain's CDR3 is CASSGTSGLQETQYF. The CDR3 DNA sequence: TGTGCCAGCAGTGGGACTAGCGGACTCCAAGAGACCCAGTACTTC.

This clone appeared once. V and J are TRBV7-9 and TRBJ1-4, with D tentatively TRBD1 (6 bases). The germline V gene has CDR1 SEHNR and CDR2 FQNEAQ (reference sequence). CDR3 length: 17 residues. The ends were cut back, 4 bases at V and 8 bases at J, with 23 bases in the middle. The CDR3 is CASSSRGGLGAREKLFF. The CDR3 DNA reads TGTGCCAGCAGCTCACGCGGCGGACTGGGGGCGCGGGAAAAACTGTTTTTT.

This rearrangement joins TRBV30 to TRBJ1-4; no clear D gene. Germline V gene data show CDR1 as GTSNPN and CDR2 as SVGIG (reference sequence). Deletions cut 1 base from V and 6 bases from J, with 9 bases between. The CDR3 totals 13 residues. The CDR3 coding sequence is TGTGCCTGGAGTGGAGGGTCCGATGAAAAACTGTTTTTT. Translating gives CAWSGGSDEKLFF.

This chain connects TRBV6-1 to TRBJ1-2; D gene ambiguous. V dropped 0 bases and J dropped 4 bases, with 12 bases sitting between them. CDR3 size: 15 residues. CDR1 is MNHNS and CDR2 is SASEGT in the germline V gene. CDR3 nucleotide sequence: TGTGCCAGCAGTGAAGCGCGAGGGATCTTCTATGGCTACACCTTC. It specifies CASSEARGIFYGYTF.

In DNA form, the CDR3 reads TGTGCCAGCTCTCCCTCGGGCACCGGGGAGCTGTTTTTT. It translates to CASSPSGTGELFF. This sequence joins TRBV18 and TRBJ2-2, with no clear D. Germline CDR1 and CDR2: KGHSH and LQKENI. Trimming stripped 6 bases from V and 4 bases from J, with 9 bases between. This CDR3 spans 13 amino acids.

The chain combines TRBV5-8 with TRBJ2-5; possibly TRBD1 for D (6 bases). The J call is uncertain, as TRBJ2-7 better fits the DNA end. Germline values: CDR1 SGHTS, CDR2 YDEGEE. The CDR3 has 14 residues. CDR3 DNA sequence: TGTGCCAGCAGCTTGGCGGGACACTCCTACGAGCAGTACTTC. It is translated as CASSLAGHSYEQYF.

The chain couples TRBV11-3 to TRBJ2-1; 7 bases fit TRBD2. The CDR3 totals 17 residues. V was pared by 3 bases and J by 4 bases, with 12 bases of the junction left unmatched. Germline V gives CDR1 SGHNT, CDR2 YENEEA. The CDR3 protein is CASSLAAASGTYNEQFF. In DNA form, the CDR3 reads TGTGCCAGCAGCTTGGCTGCCGCGAGCGGGACTTACAATGAGCAGTTCTTC.

The chain links TRBV27 to TRBJ1-1; the match to TRBD1 covers 8 bases. The CDR3 extends over 14 amino acids. The V gene's germline CDR1 is MNHEY and CDR2 SMNVEV (reference sequence). V was clipped by 3 bases and J by 5 bases; unmatched bases: 5. For the CDR3, the DNA is TGTGCCAGCAGTTTCGACAGGGGCCGTACTGAAGCTTTCTTT. Translating gives CASSFDRGRTEAFF.

This chain uses TRBV6-5 with TRBJ2-1; TRBD2 matches at 10 bases. The V gene end was trimmed by 8 bases and the J gene end by 7 bases; junction bases not matched to a gene: 5. Germline CDR1 and CDR2: MNHEY and SVGAGI. This CDR3 has 13 residues. CDR3 nucleotide sequence: TGTGCCAGCTTCGCTAGCGGGAGTAATGAGCAGTTCTTC. Amino acids: CASFASGSNEQFF.

This chain connects TRBV5-6 to TRBJ1-5; 8 bases align to TRBD1. Germline assignment: CDR1 SGHDT and CDR2 YYEEEE. This CDR3 region has 16 residues. The ends lost 0 bases at V and 2 bases at J; junction bases unmatched: 4. Here the CDR3 reads CASSLVGTGGNQPQHF. For the CDR3, the DNA is TGTGCCAGCAGCTTGGTAGGGACAGGAGGCAATCAGCCCCAGCATTTT.